The rows below give T cell receptor beta chains drawn from one sample of a study of spatial heterogeneity in lung cancer. TCRdb redid the calling of the 5' RACE reads with MiXCR, one entry per CDR3 protein. The data hold 48,000 or so distinct CDR3 sequences, with roughly 5.2% observed a single time. The input for sequencing was PBMCs, taken at surgery. The source is a male donor with early-stage non-small cell lung cancer. Each CDR3 is given without its conserved first and last residue. D genes are given only for firm matches.

J: TRBJ1-3
D: TRBD1
V: TRBV10-3
CDR3: AITRDPGGAGNTIY

J: TRBJ2-5
D: -
V: TRBV5-6
CDR3: ASSLAPAPQETQY

J: TRBJ2-1
D: -
V: TRBV20-1
CDR3: SARGPTRANEQF

J: TRBJ2-5
D: TRBD1
V: TRBV5-1
CDR3: ASSLEYGPQGTVQETQY

J: TRBJ1-1
D: TRBD1
V: TRBV3-1
CDR3: ASSLQGVTEAF

J: TRBJ2-5
D: -
V: TRBV5-6
CDR3: ASSFGGGREFRETQY

J: TRBJ2-5
D: TRBD2
V: TRBV5-4
CDR3: ASSFGNSGRAPQETQY

J: TRBJ2-3
D: TRBD1
V: TRBV28
CDR3: ASNVQGASTDTQY

J: TRBJ2-1
D: TRBD1
V: TRBV7-3
CDR3: ASSLTGQGMHNEQF

J: TRBJ2-1
D: TRBD2
V: TRBV6-2/TRBV6-3
CDR3: ASSSPSSGSMDEQF

J: TRBJ2-1
D: TRBD1
V: TRBV20-1
CDR3: SARQGVNYNEQF

J: TRBJ2-7
D: TRBD2
V: TRBV12-3/TRBV12-4
CDR3: ASSATSGAYEQY

J: TRBJ2-4
D: TRBD2
V: TRBV6-6
CDR3: ASSPRWTRGAKNIQY

J: TRBJ1-5
D: -
V: TRBV6-2/TRBV6-3
CDR3: ASGFGHSNQPQH

J: TRBJ2-3
D: -
V: TRBV5-1
CDR3: ASSLDSYSTDTQY

J: TRBJ2-5
D: TRBD1
V: TRBV6-2/TRBV6-3
CDR3: ASRRTGQGETQY

J: TRBJ2-3
D: TRBD2
V: TRBV6-6
CDR3: ASSYPPSGRTSTDTQY

J: TRBJ1-1
D: -
V: TRBV12-3/TRBV12-4
CDR3: ASRLEGLGPAF

J: TRBJ2-7
D: -
V: TRBV15
CDR3: ATSRDQSFEQY

J: TRBJ2-2
D: -
V: TRBV4-2
CDR3: ASSPAGRNTGELF

J: TRBJ2-7
D: TRBD2
V: TRBV11-2
CDR3: ASSISGSAYEQY

J: TRBJ1-2
D: -
V: TRBV7-2
CDR3: ASSLGQDYGYT

J: TRBJ1-2
D: -
V: TRBV14
CDR3: ASSQDQWGRYGYT

J: TRBJ2-2
D: -
V: TRBV2
CDR3: ASSENAGELF

J: TRBJ2-5
D: -
V: TRBV20-1
CDR3: SAIIRETQY

J: TRBJ1-1
D: -
V: TRBV20-1
CDR3: SAMVQNTEAF

J: TRBJ1-2
D: TRBD1
V: TRBV6-2/TRBV6-3
CDR3: ASSRRDSYYGYT

J: TRBJ2-7
D: TRBD2
V: TRBV20-1
CDR3: SARPSGYEQY

J: TRBJ2-3
D: -
V: TRBV29-1
CDR3: SVEDFSGHADTKY

J: TRBJ2-5
D: -
V: TRBV7-9
CDR3: ASSPDSLGSRTQY

J: TRBJ1-4
D: TRBD1
V: TRBV20-1
CDR3: SAKTGGREKLF

J: TRBJ2-5
D: -
V: TRBV5-1
CDR3: ASSLGAGLQETQY

J: TRBJ1-1
D: -
V: TRBV15
CDR3: ATKPVQAINTEAF

J: TRBJ1-1
D: TRBD1
V: TRBV12-3/TRBV12-4
CDR3: ASSRFPGGAF

J: TRBJ2-3
D: TRBD2
V: TRBV28
CDR3: ASSTGTSERAQY

J: TRBJ2-1
D: -
V: TRBV11-3
CDR3: ASSLGLEREEQF

J: TRBJ2-1
D: -
V: TRBV28
CDR3: ASRRGTIANEQF